The 26 T cell receptor beta chains presented below share a single source sample, sequenced in a study of beta chain features in type 1 diabetes. Study conclusions and caveats: The study found moderately but significantly shorter TCRB CDR3s in all four CD4+ subsets of Type 1 diabetes patients.

Every bit of the isolated RNA underwent reverse transcription, so sequencing read expressed TCRB transcripts. Assay: immunoSEQ multiplex PCR; the TCRdb copy retains only in-frame clones and omits some. The data contain roughly 700,000 clones, around 15% of them seen just once; the ten biggest clones take up about 0.02%. No antigens are known for them. The sample consisted of naive CD4+ T cells from blood. Source of these receptors: a man between 18 and 29 years old with type 1 diabetes.

The rearrangement uses TRBV28 and TRBJ1-1; unclear D gene. The CDR3 runs to 12 residues. Germline V gene data show CDR1 as MDHEN and CDR2 as SYDVKM. The V and J ends lost 7 bases and 11 bases respectively, with 17 bases between them. The CDR3 reads CASTPPGRRAFF. CDR3 coding DNA: TGTGCCAGCACCCCACCCGGGCGCCGGGCTTTCTTT.

This clone has a handful of counts. The same CDR3 also results from other DNA sequences found in this sample. The V and J genes are TRBV18 and TRBJ2-5; D possibly uses TRBD1 or TRBD2 (5 bases each). CDR1 KGHSH and CDR2 LQKENI come from the germline V gene. The CDR3 has 13 amino acids. The V end lost 3 bases, the J end lost 5 bases, and 10 bases lay between the germline ends. The CDR3 here is CASSPAGTETQYF. CDR3 bases: TGTGCCAGCTCACCCGCAGGGACGGAGACCCAGTACTTC. The full variable domain, its missing parts supplied by reference TRBV18 and TRBJ2-5, is NAGVMQNPRHLVRRRGQEARLRCSPMKGHSHVYWYRQLPEEGLKFMVYLQKENIIDESGMPKERFSAEFPKEGPSILRIQQVVRGDSAAYFCASSPAGTETQYFGPGTRLLVL.

The V and J genes are TRBV18 and TRBJ2-7; D is perhaps TRBD1 (5 bases). The CDR3 length is 13 residues. The germline CDR1 and CDR2 sequences are KGHSH and LQKENI. V was cut by 3 bases and J by 5 bases, with 11 bases left in between. This CDR3 reads CASSPATDHEQYF. The CDR3 nucleotides read TGTGCCAGCTCACCTGCGACAGACCACGAGCAGTACTTC.

The chain uses TRBV7-3 and TRBJ1-6, with a possible D match to TRBD1 (5 bases). The CDR3 extends over 15 amino acids. Germline V gives CDR1 SGHTA, CDR2 FQGTGA. V dropped 5 bases and J dropped 6 bases, with 14 bases sitting between them. This CDR3 reads CASSPGTVSNSPLHF. CDR3 DNA: TGTGCCAGCAGCCCCGGGACTGTCAGTAATTCACCCCTCCACTTT.

This clone was seen more than once but under ten times. The chain couples TRBV25-1 to TRBJ1-4, with no clear D. V gave up 2 bases and J gave up 0 bases, with 4 bases separating them. This CDR3 contains 14 residues. The V gene's germline CDR1 is MGHDK and CDR2 SYGVNS. The CDR3 spells CASSEGATNEKLFF. The CDR3 region has the DNA TGTGCCAGCAGTGAAGGGGCAACTAATGAAAAACTGTTTTTT.

With regard to this clone: Within the sample, other DNA sequences also encode this same CDR3. The chain uses TRBV7-9 and TRBJ1-1, with no clear D. Germline loops: CDR1 SEHNR, CDR2 FQNEAQ (reference sequence). V dropped 5 bases and J dropped 4 bases, with 11 bases sitting between them. The CDR3 length is 13 residues. The CDR3 DNA reads as TGTGCCAGCAGCCTAGAGGGTTCCACTGAAGCTTTCTTT. This codes for CASSLEGSTEAFF.

This clone came up a few times. The rearrangement uses TRBV29-1 and TRBJ2-7, with D possibly matching TRBD1 (6 bases). Germline V gives CDR1 SQVTM, CDR2 ANQGSEA. V was shortened by 4 bases and J by 2 bases, with 12 bases between the two germline ends. This CDR3 comprises 13 residues. For the CDR3, the DNA is TGCAGCGTTGCGACAGGTGAGCCCTACGAGCAGTACTTC. Residues: CSVATGEPYEQYF.

This clone was observed a few times. CDR3 in amino acids: CAWSVVGGLNTEAFF. The CDR3 nucleotides read TGTGCCTGGAGTGTAGTCGGCGGCCTGAACACTGAAGCTTTCTTT. The chain carries TRBV30 and TRBJ1-1; no definite D call. The CDR3 extends over 15 amino acids. Germline V gene sequence: CDR1 GTSNPN, CDR2 SVGIG (reference sequence). Deletions cut 0 bases from V and 0 bases from J, with 11 bases between.

The V gene is TRBV30, the J gene TRBJ2-2; D gene ambiguous. This CDR3 region has 11 residues. Trimming cost V 3 bases and J 8 bases, with 7 bases left between them. Germline CDR1 and CDR2: GTSNPN and SVGIG (reference sequence). The CDR3 here is CAWREWGELFF. The CDR3 nucleotides read TGTGCCTGGAGGGAGTGGGGGGAGCTGTTTTTT.

The chain recombines TRBV30 with TRBJ1-2; D is perhaps TRBD1 (6 bases). V was shortened by 8 bases and J by 3 bases, with 13 bases between the two germline ends. This CDR3 is built from 12 residues. Germline V gene sequence: CDR1 GTSNPN, CDR2 SVGIG (reference sequence). CDR3 protein: CARWAGDYGYTF. The DNA for the CDR3 is TGTGCCCGGTGGGCAGGGGACTATGGCTACACCTTC. Full variable domain (missing parts from reference TRBV30 and TRBJ1-2): SQTIHQWPATLVQPVGSPLSLECTVEGTSNPNLYWYRQAAGRGLQLLFYSVGIGQISSEVPQNLSASRPQDRQFILSSKKLLLSDSGFYLCARWAGDYGYTFGSGTRLTVV.

V and J are TRBV6-1 and TRBJ1-1, with 9 bases lining up with TRBD1. In germline, CDR1 is MNHNS, CDR2 SASEGT. CDR3 length: 13 residues. V gave up 11 bases and J gave up 7 bases; unmatched junction bases: 11. CDR3 nucleotide sequence: TGTGCCTATCGCTCGGGACAGGGATTTGAAGCTTTCTTT. It codes for CAYRSGQGFEAFF.

The sample holds one count of this clone. The chain uses TRBV19 and TRBJ1-1; tentative D call: TRBD1 (5 bases). The CDR3 runs 14 residues. Germline CDR1 LNHDA, CDR2 SQIVND (reference sequence). The V and J ends lost 9 bases and 3 bases respectively, with 17 bases between them. The DNA for the CDR3 is TGTGCCAGCGATCCAGGGAATTCTTACACTGAAGCTTTCTTT. Protein product: CASDPGNSYTEAFF.

For the CDR3, the DNA is TGTGCCAGCTCATCTCAGGGGACCGGCACAGATACGCAGTATTTT. Translating gives CASSSQGTGTDTQYF. V and J are TRBV18 and TRBJ2-3, with D tentatively TRBD1 (6 bases). Germline V CDR1 and CDR2: KGHSH, LQKENI. V was pared by 5 bases and J by 1 base, with 13 bases between. The CDR3 contains 15 residues. The complete variable domain, with remaining parts taken from reference TRBV18 and TRBJ2-3, reads NAGVMQNPRHLVRRRGQEARLRCSPMKGHSHVYWYRQLPEEGLKFMVYLQKENIIDESGMPKERFSAEFPKEGPSILRIQQVVRGDSAAYFCASSSQGTGTDTQYFGPGTRLTVL.

This clone was counted a few times. Other DNA sequences from this sample encode an identical CDR3 as well. The CDR3 loop reads CASSGQLNTEAFF. Here the CDR3 DNA reads TGCGCCAGCAGTGGGCAGCTGAACACTGAAGCTTTCTTT. The rearrangement uses TRBV5-1 and TRBJ1-1; unclear D gene. Trimming left V 5 bases short and J 0 bases short, with 8 bases between. Germline lookup yields CDR1 SGHRS and CDR2 YFSETQ. This CDR3 contains 13 residues.

About this clone: The same CDR3 is also encoded by other DNA sequences in this sample. The chain couples TRBV7-9 to TRBJ1-1, with a weak D call TRBD1 (5 bases). Germline CDR1 reads SEHNR; CDR2 reads FQNEAQ (reference sequence). The germline V and J ends were trimmed by 4 bases and 0 bases, with 9 bases remaining between them. The CDR3 totals 14 residues. The CDR3 region has the DNA TGTGCCAGCAGCTGGGGCCAAATGAACACTGAAGCTTTCTTT. It specifies CASSWGQMNTEAFF.

Only a few counts were recorded for this clone. The rearrangement joins TRBV5-6 to TRBJ2-5; 9 bases fit TRBD2. The CDR3 is made up of 17 amino acids. Germline V gives CDR1 SGHDT, CDR2 YYEEEE. The V and J ends lost 0 bases and 0 bases, in that order; junction bases with no gene match: 6. The CDR3 nucleotides read TGTGCCAGCAGCTTGGTCGCTAGCGGGGCGTACCAAGAGACCCAGTACTTC. Its translation: CASSLVASGAYQETQYF. Combining the CDR3 with reference TRBV5-6 and TRBJ2-5 gives the whole variable domain DAGVTQSPTHLIKTRGQQVTLRCSPKSGHDTVSWYQQALGQGPQFIFQYYEEEERQRGNFPDRFSGHQFPNYSSELNVNALLLGDSALYLCASSLVASGAYQETQYFGPGTRLLVL.

This clone was detected a few times. The chain is built from TRBV25-1 and TRBJ2-4, with a weak D call TRBD1 (6 bases). The CDR3 length is 14 residues. V lost 3 bases, J lost 10 bases, and 16 bases lay in between. Germline V gene data show CDR1 as MGHDK and CDR2 as SYGVNS. CDR3 protein: CASSDDPIGQIQYF. Written as DNA, the CDR3 is TGTGCCAGCAGTGACGACCCTATCGGACAGATTCAGTACTTC.

The chain has TRBV21-1 and TRBJ2-2; the table names TRBD1, a call not compared with the DNA. TRBV21-1 is reported as a pseudogene. CDR3 length: 17 residues. The CDR3 coding sequence is TGTGCCAGCAGCAAAGATAACCGGGACAGGCTCACCGGGGAGCTGTTTTTT. This gives the protein CASSKDNRDRLTGELFF.

The chain recombines TRBV4-1 with TRBJ1-3; D gene ambiguous. V shed 3 bases and J shed 0 bases, with 9 bases lying between them. CDR1 is MGHRA, CDR2 YSYEKL, per germline. The CDR3 is made up of 15 amino acids. The CDR3 nucleotides are TGCGCCAGCAGCCAGCCGGTGGTCTCTGGAAACACCATATATTTT. Its translation is CASSQPVVSGNTIYF.

This rearrangement joins TRBV9 to TRBJ1-1; weak D call: TRBD1 (5 bases). The V end lost 3 bases, the J end lost 7 bases, and 19 bases lay between the germline ends. The V gene's germline CDR1 is SGDLS and CDR2 YYNGEE. This CDR3 is 15 amino acids long. CDR3 residues: CASSAPGQSDFEAFF. In DNA form, the CDR3 reads TGTGCCAGCAGCGCCCCCGGACAATCAGATTTTGAAGCTTTCTTT.

This clone occurred a few times. The genes are TRBV19 and TRBJ2-7; TRBD1 matches 7 bases. This CDR3 contains 15 residues. Losses at the gene ends were 3 bases for V and 5 bases for J; bases not matched to a gene: 10. The germline gives CDR1 LNHDA, CDR2 SQIVND (reference sequence). The CDR3 DNA follows: TGTGCCAGTAGTATGAGGACAGGAGTCGTGAACGAGCAGTACTTC. The encoded protein is CASSMRTGVVNEQYF.

The chain combines TRBV27 with TRBJ2-1; 8 bases line up with TRBD2. Germline V gives CDR1 MNHEY, CDR2 SMNVEV (reference sequence). The CDR3 length is 12 residues. The J segment lost 9 bases and the V segment lost 3 bases, leaving 1 base of the junction unmatched. The CDR3 spells CASSFLAGEQFF. The CDR3 nucleotides read TGTGCCAGCAGTTTCCTAGCGGGTGAGCAGTTCTTC.

There are a few counts of this clone. The gene calls are TRBV27 and TRBJ1-5, with TRBD1 identical over 7 bases. The V gene's germline CDR1 is MNHEY and CDR2 SMNVEV (reference sequence). V dropped 6 bases and J dropped 0; count of bases not matched to a gene: 8. This CDR3 contains 16 residues. This chain's CDR3 is CASSRTGSFSNQPQHF. The DNA for the CDR3 is TGTGCCAGCAGCCGGACAGGATCCTTTAGCAATCAGCCCCAGCATTTT.

There are a few counts of this clone. This specimen includes other DNA sequences encoding the same CDR3. The rearrangement joins TRBV18 to TRBJ1-2; no clear D. This CDR3 spans 11 amino acids. The V end lost 2 bases, the J end lost 8 bases, and 6 bases lay between the germline ends. Germline assignment: CDR1 KGHSH and CDR2 LQKENI. CDR3 residues: CASSPGDGYTF. CDR3 nucleotide sequence: TGTGCCAGCTCACCAGGAGACGGCTACACCTTC.

The chain employs TRBV5-3 and TRBJ2-6; 9 nucleotides line up with TRBD1. TRBV5-3 is designated an ORF whose function remains uncertain. CDR3 length equals 14 residues. Germline trimming cut 4 bases from V and 10 bases from J; bases unmatched to any gene: 6. This CDR3 reads CARSPGTGNNVLTF. In DNA, the CDR3 is TGTGCCAGAAGCCCCGGGACAGGGAATAACGTCCTGACTTTC.

The V gene is TRBV30, the J gene TRBJ2-7; D is perhaps TRBD1 (8 bases). Germline V gives CDR1 GTSNPN, CDR2 SVGIG (reference sequence). Trimming cost V 2 bases and J 5 bases, with 16 bases left between them. The CDR3 extends over 14 amino acids. DNA of the CDR3: TGTGCCTGGAGTACAGGGGGGGCCGCCGACGAGCAGTACTTC. It specifies CAWSTGGAADEQYF.